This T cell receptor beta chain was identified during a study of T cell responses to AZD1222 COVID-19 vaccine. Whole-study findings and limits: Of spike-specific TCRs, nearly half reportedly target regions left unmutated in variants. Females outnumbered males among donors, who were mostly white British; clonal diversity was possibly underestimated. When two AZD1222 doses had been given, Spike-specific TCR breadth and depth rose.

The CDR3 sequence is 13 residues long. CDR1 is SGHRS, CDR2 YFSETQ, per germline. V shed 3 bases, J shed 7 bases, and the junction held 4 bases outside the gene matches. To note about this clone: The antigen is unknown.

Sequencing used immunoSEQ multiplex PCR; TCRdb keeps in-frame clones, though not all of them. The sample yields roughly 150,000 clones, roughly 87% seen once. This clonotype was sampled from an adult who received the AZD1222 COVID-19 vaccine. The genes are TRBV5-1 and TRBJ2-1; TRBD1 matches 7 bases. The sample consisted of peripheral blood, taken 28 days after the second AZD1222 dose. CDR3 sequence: CASSSHRGNEQFF. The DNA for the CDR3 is TGCGCCAGCAGCTCCCACAGGGGAAATGAGCAGTTCTTC.